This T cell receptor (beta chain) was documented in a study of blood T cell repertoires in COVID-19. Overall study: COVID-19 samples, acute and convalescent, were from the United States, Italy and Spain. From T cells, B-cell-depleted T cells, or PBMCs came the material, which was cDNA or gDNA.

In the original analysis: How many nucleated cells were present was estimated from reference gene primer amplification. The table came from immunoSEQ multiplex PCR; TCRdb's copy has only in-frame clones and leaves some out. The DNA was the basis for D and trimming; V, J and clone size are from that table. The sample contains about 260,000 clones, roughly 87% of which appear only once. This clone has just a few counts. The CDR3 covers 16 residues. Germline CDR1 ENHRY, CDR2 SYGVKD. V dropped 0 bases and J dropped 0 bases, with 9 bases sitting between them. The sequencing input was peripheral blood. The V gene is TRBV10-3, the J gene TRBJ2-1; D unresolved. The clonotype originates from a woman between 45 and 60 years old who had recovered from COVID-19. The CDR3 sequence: CAISESTTSSYNEQFF. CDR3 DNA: TGTGCCATCAGTGAGTCGACAACGAGCTCCTACAATGAGCAGTTCTTC.